The rows below give T cell receptor beta chains drawn from one sample of a study of shared clonotypes between healthy human individuals. Here immunoSEQ multiplex PCR was the method, and the copy in TCRdb shows in-frame clones only, minus some. The sample has 1.6 million or so clones, 98% seen once. Sequencing was carried out using naive CD4+ T cells sorted from blood. The receptors were gathered from a man aged 30-40 years in good health. Each CDR3 is given with its conserved first and last residue. The D gene is left open where the match is weak. The listing skips clone size in some rows; elsewhere it reads once, few, many or a size class.

J gene | D gene | V gene | clone size | CDR3 DNA | CDR3 protein
TRBJ2-4 | - | TRBV5-1 | once | TGCGCCAGCAGCTTGGTCGCGGAACCCGCCAAAAACATTCAGTACTTC | CASSLVAEPAKNIQYF
TRBJ2-5 | TRBD2 | TRBV9 | - | TGTGCCAGCAGCGTCGGACTAGCGGGAGTTCGGGAGACCCAGTACTTC | CASSVGLAGVRETQYF
TRBJ2-5 | TRBD1 | TRBV29-1 | - | TGCAGCGCCGCAGGGGGCCTCCAAGAGACCCAGTACTTC | CSAAGGLQETQYF
TRBJ1-4 | - | TRBV30 | - | TGTCCCCTGTTGCGGCTCCTCGCTGGAGAAAAACTGTTTTTT | CPLLRLLAGEKLFF
TRBJ2-3 | TRBD2 | TRBV5-1 | - | TGCGCCAGCAGCGACTGGACTAGCGGAGGCACAGATACGCAGTATTTT | CASSDWTSGGTDTQYF
TRBJ1-5 | - | TRBV15 | - | TGTGCCACCAGCAGAGGGGGAAGGGGGGTGGATCAGCCCCAGCATTTT | CATSRGGRGVDQPQHF
TRBJ1-4 | - | TRBV15 | - | TGTGCCACCAGCAGAGATTCTCCCGGCTATAATGAAAAACTGTTTTTT | CATSRDSPGYNEKLFF
TRBJ2-3 | - | TRBV2 | - | TGTGCCACCCAGCTAGATACGCAGTATTTT | CATQLDTQYF
TRBJ2-7 | TRBD1 | TRBV7-2 | - | TGTGCCAGCAGCTCGTCACGGGACAGGGCCTACGAGCAGTACTTC | CASSSSRDRAYEQYF
TRBJ2-3 | - | TRBV27 | - | TGTGCCAGCAGTTTATTAGGGACAGATACGCAGTATTTT | CASSLLGTDTQYF
TRBJ2-5 | TRBD1 | TRBV5-1 | - | TGCGCCAGCAGCTTGGGGGACAGGGTGGGAGAGACCCAGTACTTC | CASSLGDRVGETQYF
TRBJ1-3 | - | TRBV2 | - | TGTGCCAGCAGCGTCACTGGTCCCTCTGGAAACACCATATATTTT | CASSVTGPSGNTIYF
TRBJ2-7 | TRBD2 | TRBV5-6 | - | TGTGCCAGCAGCTTGGTGTTACTAGCGGGAGGAGTCTACGAGCAGTACTTC | CASSLVLLAGGVYEQYF
TRBJ1-2 | - | TRBV15 | - | TGTGCCACCAGCAGAGATCTTACAGCGTCCTATGGCTACACCTTC | CATSRDLTASYGYTF
TRBJ2-4 | - | TRBV5-6 | - | TGTGCCAGCAGCCACAAGAACATTCAGTACTTC | CASSHKNIQYF
TRBJ2-3 | TRBD2 | TRBV28 | - | TGTGCCAGCAGCACCGCGGGACTAGCGGGAGGCCCCCCCGGTGCGCAGTATTTT | CASSTAGLAGGPPGAQYF
TRBJ2-1 | - | TRBV28 | - | TGTGCCAGCAGTTCGGGGGCGGGTAATGAGCAGTTCTTC | CASSSGAGNEQFF
TRBJ2-7 | - | TRBV28 | - | TGTGCCAGCAGTTCAGGTATCCCCGTCGAGCAGTACTTC | CASSSGIPVEQYF
TRBJ2-7 | - | TRBV28 | - | TGTGCCAGCAGTTTCTCCAGCGGCTGGCCCTACGAGCAGTACTTC | CASSFSSGWPYEQYF
TRBJ2-5 | - | TRBV29-1 | - | TGCAGCGTGGGGGACGTGGGCCAAGAGACCCAGTACTTC | CSVGDVGQETQYF
TRBJ2-1 | - | TRBV11-3 | - | TGTGCCAGCAGCTTAGAATTAGGCCTAGCGAGCTCCTACAATGAGCAGTTCTTC | CASSLELGLASSYNEQFF
TRBJ1-1 | - | TRBV29-1 | - | TGCAGCGTTGATGGCAGGGGAGGGACTGAAGCTTTCTTT | CSVDGRGGTEAFF
TRBJ1-2 | - | TRBV30 | - | TGTGCCTGGAGACTCACAGGGTTCTATGGCTACACCTTC | CAWRLTGFYGYTF
TRBJ2-7 | TRBD2 | TRBV7-3 | - | TGTGCCAGCAGCTTCCTTAGCACGGGGGGATACGAGCAGTACTTC | CASSFLSTGGYEQYF
TRBJ1-1 | - | TRBV7-8 | - | TGTGCCAGCAGCTTAAGGGACACTGAAGCTTTCTTT | CASSLRDTEAFF
TRBJ2-7 | - | TRBV28 | - | TGTGCCAGCAGTTTGAGCCCAGTGGGGGTTGAGCAGTACTTC | CASSLSPVGVEQYF
TRBJ2-1 | - | TRBV6-6 | - | TGTGCCAGCAGTTACCCGCCCTTTGAGCAGTTCTTC | CASSYPPFEQFF
TRBJ1-5 | - | TRBV9 | - | TGTGCCAGCAGCGTCGTCCCGAGCAATCAGCCCCAGCATTTT | CASSVVPSNQPQHF
TRBJ2-5 | - | TRBV20-1 | - | TGCAGTGCTATAGGGGAAGGGACCCAGTACTTC | CSAIGEGTQYF
TRBJ2-7 | TRBD1 | TRBV7-9 | - | TGTGCCAGCAGCTTAGTAGACAGGGACCTGGGCGAGCAGTACTTC | CASSLVDRDLGEQYF